This T cell receptor (beta chain) was recorded in a study of naive and memory T cell subsets. The CDR3 covers 14 residues. Germline CDR1 reads SEHNR; CDR2 reads FQNEAQ (reference sequence). V lost 5 bases and J lost 2, with 10 bases in between. Findings of the study overall: Expression changes during T cell differentiation may affect RNA-based TCR counts. Possibly reflecting memory cells re-expressing CD45RA, a few larger clonotypes occurred in naive repertoires, especially CD8. Gini index rose across naive, CM, EM and EMRA in CD4 and CD8. Naive and memory subsets had different power law exponents for TCR abundance.

Comments on this clonotype: Antigen: not known.

An equimolar mix of two oligonucleotides served as the beta constant-region primer for TRBC1 and TRBC2. Four rounds of PCR amplified the ligated cDNA using nested alpha and beta constant-region primers plus SP2. Ligation attached a single-stranded oligonucleotide with a 12-nucleotide UMI and the SP2 primer to the cDNA 3' end. TCRdb itself ran the UMI-ligation and nested PCR reads through MiXCR, one entry per CDR3 protein. Among under 150,000 distinct CDR3 sequences listed, about 20% were seen once. The source material was naive CD8+ T cells from blood. The chain has TRBV7-9 and TRBJ1-5, with D unresolved. This receptor was identified in a human donor in good health. CDR3 sequence reads: CASSQNGGNQPQHF. The DNA of the CDR3 is TGTGCCAGCAGCCAGAACGGGGGCAATCAGCCCCAGCATTTT.